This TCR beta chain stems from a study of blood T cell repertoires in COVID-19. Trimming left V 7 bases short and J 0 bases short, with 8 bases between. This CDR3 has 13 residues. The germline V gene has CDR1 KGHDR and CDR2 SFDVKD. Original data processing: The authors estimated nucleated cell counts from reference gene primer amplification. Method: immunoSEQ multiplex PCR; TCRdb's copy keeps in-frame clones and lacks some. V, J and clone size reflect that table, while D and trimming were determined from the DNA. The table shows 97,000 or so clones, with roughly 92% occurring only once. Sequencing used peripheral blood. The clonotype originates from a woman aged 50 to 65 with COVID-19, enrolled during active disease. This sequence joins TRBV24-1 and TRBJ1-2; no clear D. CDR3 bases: TGTGCCACCAGGCCCGGAGCTAACTATGGCTACACCTTC. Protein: CATRPGANYGYTF.